A selection of T cell receptor beta chains follows, all from one sample in a study of CD8 T cells in ankylosing spondylitis. TCRdb called the 5' RACE reads again in MiXCR, with one record for every CDR3 protein. Of about 540,000 distinct CDR3 sequences in the sample, over 9.5% were seen once. Sequenced sample: blood, either unsorted or a sorted T cell fraction (not recorded which). The receptor source for this set is a male donor with ankylosing spondylitis. Each CDR3 is given with its conserved first and last residue. The order of the fields is D gene, J gene, V gene, clone size, CDR3 protein, CDR3 DNA. The D gene is left open where the match is weak. Size is omitted from some rows. Given values are once, few, many or a class for expanded clones.

- | TRBJ2-1 | TRBV10-3 | - | CATSYGGDGQFF | TGTGCCACTTCTTATGGCGGAGATGGGCAGTTCTTC
TRBD2 | TRBJ2-3 | TRBV7-2 | few | CASSVGTSGRNPDTQYF | TGTGCCAGCAGCGTGGGGACTAGCGGGAGGAATCCAGATACGCAGTATTTT
- | TRBJ2-7 | TRBV11-2 | many | CASTLSHEQYF | TGTGCCAGCACCCTTTCCCACGAGCAGTACTTC
TRBD2 | TRBJ2-1 | TRBV6-1 | - | CASRSLLAGDLNEQFF | TGTGCCAGCAGGTCACTACTAGCGGGAGATTTGAATGAGCAGTTCTTC
TRBD1 | TRBJ1-5 | TRBV7-2 | few | CASSLMTGRQPQHF | TGTGCCAGCAGCTTAATGACAGGGAGGCAGCCCCAGCATTTT
TRBD2 | TRBJ2-1 | TRBV7-8 | - | CASSLAPSGGYNEQFF | TGTGCCAGCAGCTTAGCGCCTAGCGGAGGGTACAATGAGCAGTTCTTC
- | TRBJ1-2 | TRBV25-1 | few | CASSPSRVYGYTF | TGTGCCAGCAGTCCCTCCCGGGTGTATGGCTACACCTTC
TRBD2 | TRBJ2-1 | TRBV12-3/TRBV12-4 | many | CASRGGSSYNEQFF | TGTGCCAGCCGGGGCGGGAGCTCCTACAATGAGCAGTTCTTC
TRBD2 | TRBJ2-3 | TRBV2 | many | CASRARLASTDTQYF | TGTGCCAGCAGGGCAAGACTAGCGTCCACAGATACGCAGTATTTT
- | TRBJ1-3 | TRBV12-3/TRBV12-4 | - | CASSPRAPSSGNTIYF | TGTGCCAGCAGCCCCCGGGCGCCCAGCTCTGGAAACACCATATATTTT
TRBD1 | TRBJ1-1 | TRBV5-1 | - | CASSLRPGTGFEAFF | TGCGCCAGCAGCTTGAGGCCCGGGACAGGGTTCGAAGCTTTCTTT
- | TRBJ2-1 | TRBV7-9 | many | CASSFPASSSSYNEQFF | TGTGCCAGCAGCTTTCCGGCTAGCTCGAGCTCCTACAATGAGCAGTTCTTC
- | TRBJ1-1 | TRBV5-1 | many | CASSSHGVTEAFF | TGCGCCAGCAGCTCCCACGGGGTAACTGAAGCTTTCTTT
- | TRBJ2-1 | TRBV7-6 | - | CASSTGTPSYNEQFF | TGTGCCAGCAGCACCGGGACTCCCTCCTACAATGAGCAGTTCTTC
- | TRBJ1-1 | TRBV6-1 | few | CASSPYGTRQLMNTEAFF | TGTGCCAGCAGTCCCTACGGGACACGGCAGCTCATGAACACTGAAGCTTTCTTT
- | TRBJ2-1 | TRBV3-1 | many | CASSLHGAVNEQFF | TGTGCCAGCAGCCTCCACGGAGCGGTCAATGAGCAGTTCTTC
- | TRBJ2-1 | TRBV5-1 | - | CASSLAAGGSSYNEQFF | TGCGCCAGCAGCTTGGCCGCAGGGGGGAGCTCCTACAATGAGCAGTTCTTC
- | TRBJ1-6 | TRBV5-1 | - | CASSLSGTDSPLHF | TGCGCCAGCAGCTTGTCCGGTACGGATTCACCCCTCCACTTT
- | TRBJ2-5 | TRBV7-9 | few | CASSFRGEGETQYF | TGTGCCAGCAGCTTTAGGGGGGAAGGAGAGACCCAGTACTTC
- | TRBJ2-6 | TRBV2 | few | CASSGGSPRSGANVLTF | TGTGCCAGCAGTGGGGGCAGCCCCCGATCTGGGGCCAACGTCCTGACTTTC
- | TRBJ1-4 | TRBV5-1 | - | CASTQTVGEKLFF | TGCGCCAGCACCCAAACGGTCGGGGAAAAACTGTTTTTT
TRBD1 | TRBJ1-3 | TRBV5-4 | - | CASSYTGTGGIASGNTIYF | TGTGCCAGCAGCTATACCGGGACAGGGGGGATCGCCTCTGGAAACACCATATATTTT
TRBD2 | TRBJ2-2 | TRBV5-1 | few | CASSLTSGSVTGELFF | TGCGCCAGCAGCTTGACTAGCGGGAGTGTGACCGGGGAGCTGTTTTTT
- | TRBJ2-2 | TRBV20-1 | few | CSARWGPVEELFF | TGCAGTGCTAGATGGGGGCCGGTGGAGGAGCTGTTTTTT
- | TRBJ1-1 | TRBV5-6 | few | CASSLTRGDTEAFF | TGTGCCAGCAGCTTGACAAGAGGGGACACTGAAGCTTTCTTT
TRBD2 | TRBJ2-1 | TRBV20-1 | few | CSARTSGWAGEFF | TGCAGTGCTCGGACTAGCGGGTGGGCGGGGGAGTTCTTC
- | TRBJ2-2 | TRBV29-1 | - | CSVDGTTNMSPGSCF | TGCAGCGTTGACGGGACCACCAACATGTCCCCGGGGAGCTGTTTT
TRBD1 | TRBJ2-5 | TRBV7-8 | many | CASSLGQDKWETQYF | TGTGCCAGCAGCTTGGGACAGGACAAGTGGGAGACCCAGTACTTC
- | TRBJ1-2 | TRBV12-3/TRBV12-4 | many | CASRPGTEYYGYTF | TGTGCCAGCAGACCCGGGACGGAATACTATGGCTACACCTTC
- | TRBJ1-2 | TRBV2 | - | CASRAGPRVGGYTF | TGTGCCAGCCGCGCAGGGCCTCGAGTAGGTGGCTACACCTTC
- | TRBJ1-1 | TRBV5-1 | - | CASSHEAPNTEAFF | TGCGCCAGCAGCCACGAAGCCCCGAACACTGAAGCTTTCTTT
- | TRBJ1-4 | TRBV27 | few | CASSRYRGINEKLFF | TGTGCCAGCAGCAGATACCGGGGGATTAATGAAAAACTGTTTTTT
- | TRBJ2-3 | TRBV5-4 | - | CASSLSTWGHTDTQYF | TGTGCCAGCAGCTTGTCGACCTGGGGTCACACAGATACGCAGTATTTT
TRBD2 | TRBJ2-1 | TRBV9 | few | CASSVPSGSYNEQFF | TGTGCCAGCAGCGTCCCTAGCGGATCCTACAATGAGCAGTTCTTC
- | TRBJ1-5 | TRBV5-5 | - | CASSFDPRPTDQPQHF | TGTGCCAGCAGCTTTGATCCTCGACCGACCGATCAGCCCCAGCATTTT
- | TRBJ2-1 | TRBV11-2 | - | CASSLGPLLYDEQFF | TGTGCCAGCAGCTTAGGTCCTCTTCTTTACGATGAGCAGTTCTTC
TRBD2 | TRBJ2-7 | TRBV20-1 | - | CSAPNIAGHHYF | TGCAGTGCTCCCAATATAGCGGGCCATCACTACTTC
TRBD1 | TRBJ2-5 | TRBV20-1 | few | CSASVTGQETQYF | TGCAGTGCTAGCGTGACAGGGCAAGAGACCCAGTACTTC
- | TRBJ2-3 | TRBV3-1 | - | CASSQTVPRTDTQYF | TGTGCCAGCAGCCAAACAGTCCCACGTACAGATACGCAGTATTTT
- | TRBJ2-1 | TRBV29-1 | few | CSAAGGRSYNEQFF | TGCAGCGCCGCGGGCGGGCGTTCATACAATGAGCAGTTCTTC
- | TRBJ2-7 | TRBV10-3 | - | CAITRDGLPVYEQYF | TGTGCCATCACTCGAGATGGGTTGCCAGTCTACGAGCAGTACTTC
- | TRBJ1-4 | TRBV3-1 | many | CASSQEDGATEKLFF | TGTGCCAGCAGCCAAGAAGACGGAGCTACTGAAAAACTGTTTTTT
- | TRBJ1-4 | TRBV9 | many | CASGRGNEKLFF | TGTGCCAGCGGCAGGGGTAATGAAAAACTGTTTTTT
- | TRBJ1-2 | TRBV20-1 | - | CSAPPTPGAGYTF | TGCAGTGCTCCCCCGACCCCCGGTGCCGGCTACACCTTC
- | TRBJ2-2 | TRBV24-1 | - | CATSDPGVTRRPGELFF | TGTGCCACCAGTGACCCCGGGGTAACGCGGCGCCCCGGGGAGCTGTTTTTT
- | TRBJ1-2 | TRBV18 | few | CASSPTPGGGGYTF | TGTGCCAGCTCACCGACTCCGGGCGGTGGTGGCTACACCTTC
TRBD2 | TRBJ2-3 | TRBV20-1 | few | CSARHRRLADDTQYF | TGCAGTGCTAGACATCGGCGACTAGCGGACGATACGCAGTATTTT
TRBD2 | TRBJ2-1 | TRBV11-2 | - | CASSLETRASGRANEQFF | TGTGCCAGCAGCTTAGAAACCCGGGCTAGCGGGAGGGCGAATGAGCAGTTCTTC
- | TRBJ1-1 | TRBV5-1 | few | CASSLGGGPPGEFTEAFF | TGCGCCAGCAGCTTGGGGGGTGGGCCCCCGGGAGAATTCACTGAAGCTTTCTTT
- | TRBJ2-4 | TRBV5-5 | - | CASSLVAQNIQYF | TGTGCCAGCAGCTTGGTCGCCCAAAACATTCAGTACTTC
- | TRBJ2-1 | TRBV2 | many | CASSELRSSYNEQFF | TGTGCCAGCAGTGAACTTCGGAGCTCCTACAATGAGCAGTTCTTC
- | TRBJ2-1 | TRBV5-8 | - | CASSQVDHNEQFF | TGTGCCAGCAGCCAGGTGGACCACAATGAGCAGTTCTTC
TRBD2 | TRBJ2-1 | TRBV7-9 | few | CASSFLTSGAYNEQFF | TGTGCCAGCAGCTTCCTCACTAGCGGGGCATACAATGAGCAGTTCTTC
- | TRBJ2-2 | TRBV5-1 | - | CASSRNRAGTGELFF | TGCGCCAGCAGCAGAAACAGGGCGGGCACCGGGGAGCTGTTTTTT
- | TRBJ2-7 | TRBV28 | - | CASSFHKSSYEQYF | TGTGCCAGCAGTTTCCACAAGAGCTCCTACGAGCAGTACTTC
- | TRBJ1-2 | TRBV6-5 | - | CASSTQGGWNGYTF | TGTGCCAGCAGTACTCAAGGGGGGTGGAATGGCTACACCTTC
TRBD2 | TRBJ2-3 | TRBV29-1 | few | CSVTLAGGPDTQYF | TGCAGCGTAACACTAGCGGGAGGGCCAGATACGCAGTATTTT